A single sample gave rise to the 32 T cell receptor beta chains below, sequenced in a study of blood T cell repertoires in COVID-19. The protocol was immunoSEQ multiplex PCR, while the TCRdb copy is restricted to in-frame clones and leaves out a portion. The table lists 90,000 or so clones, around 88% of them singletons. Sequenced sample: peripheral blood. The receptors come from a man at least 80 years old with active or convalescent COVID-19.

The chain links TRBV5-1 to TRBJ2-2; TRBD2 matches 9 bases. The length of the CDR3 is 16 residues. The V segment lost 4 bases and the J segment 0 bases; nucleotides outside the gene matches: 4. Per the germline V gene, CDR1 is SGHRS and CDR2 is YFSETQ. The CDR3 sequence: CASSLLAGSNTGELFF. The DNA for the CDR3 is TGCGCCAGCAGCCTTCTAGCGGGATCGAACACCGGGGAGCTGTTTTTT.

The V call is TRBV6-5, the J call TRBJ1-1; possible D gene TRBD1, 5 bases. The CDR3 totals 11 residues. V lost 4 bases to trimming and J lost 11 bases, with 11 bases between them. CDR1 and CDR2 from the germline V gene are MNHEY and SVGAGI. The CDR3 sequence: CASSSAGRAFF. In DNA, the CDR3 is TGTGCCAGCAGTTCTGCGGGGCGGGCTTTCTTT.

In DNA form, the CDR3 reads TGTGCCAGCAGCCCCCGGGGTCAGGTTGAAAAACTGTTTTTT. This codes for CASSPRGQVEKLFF. The chain is built from TRBV3-1 (or the pseudogene TRBV3-2) and TRBJ1-4, with D unresolved. Germline values: CDR1 LGHDT, CDR2 YNNKEL (reference sequence). Trimming cost V 4 bases and J 7 bases, with 13 bases left between them. The CDR3 length is 14 residues.

V gene TRBV10-3 combines with J gene TRBJ2-7, with TRBD2 matching over 9 bases. Germline CDR1 and CDR2: ENHRY and SYGVKD. The CDR3 sequence is 16 residues long. V gave up 6 bases and J gave up 3 bases; unmatched junction bases: 12. CDR3 protein: CAIRSRDSGGIYEQYF. The CDR3 DNA reads as TGTGCCATCAGATCCCGGGATAGCGGGGGCATCTACGAGCAGTACTTC.

The V and J genes are TRBV28 and TRBJ1-2; TRBD1 might be the D (6 bases). This CDR3 spans 14 amino acids. Germline CDR1 MDHEN, CDR2 SYDVKM. Trimming took off 5 bases at V and 3 bases at J, with 13 bases between the two ends. CDR3 amino acids: CASSEGHGDYGYTF. DNA for the CDR3: TGTGCCAGCAGTGAGGGACACGGGGACTATGGCTACACCTTC.

This clone was detected only a few times. The chain joins TRBV4-2 to TRBJ2-2; 14 bases fit TRBD2. Germline CDR1 and CDR2: LGHNA and YNFKEQ. The CDR3 consists of 16 residues. V lost 6 bases to trimming and J lost 3 bases; unmatched junction nucleotides: 3. CDR3 coding DNA: TGTGCCAGCAGGATGACTAGCGGGAGGGACACCGGGGAGCTGTTTTTT. Its protein product is CASRMTSGRDTGELFF.

The chain employs TRBV6-9 and TRBJ1-3; D unclear. Trimming shortened V by 7 bases and J by 0 bases, and 4 bases separated the two germline ends. The V gene's germline CDR1 is MNHGY and CDR2 SVAAGI. The CDR3 sequence is 12 residues long. The CDR3 nucleotides are TGTGCCAGCACAGGCTCTGGAAACACCATATATTTT. It translates to CASTGSGNTIYF.

This clone was detected once. J is TRBJ1-2 and V is TRBV7-2, with a tentative D call TRBD1 (6 bases). The CDR3 consists of 14 residues. V shed 2 bases and J shed 3 bases, with 10 bases lying between them. Germline loops: CDR1 SGHTA, CDR2 FQGNSA. The CDR3 here is CASSLMGADYGYTF. The CDR3 DNA reads as TGTGCCAGCAGCTTAATGGGGGCAGACTATGGCTACACCTTC. Together with reference TRBV7-2 and TRBJ1-2, the CDR3 gives the full variable domain: GAGVSQSPSNKVTEKGKDVELRCDPISGHTALYWYRQSLGQGLEFLIYFQGNSAPDKSGLPSDRFSAERTGGSVSTLTIQRTQQEDSAVYLCASSLMGADYGYTFGSGTRLTVV.

The genes are TRBV5-1 and TRBJ2-1, with 9 bases that match TRBD2. With V trimmed by 1 base and J by 8 bases, 10 bases remained unmatched. The CDR3 totals 16 residues. CDR1 and CDR2 from the germline V gene are SGHRS and YFSETQ. The CDR3 nucleotides are TGCGCCAGCAGCTTGCACTTAGCGGGAGATGGGGATGAGCAGTTCTTC. Translating it yields CASSLHLAGDGDEQFF.

J is TRBJ2-2 and V is TRBV18; 12 bases match TRBD1. The CDR3 totals 18 residues. Looked up from germline, CDR1 is KGHSH and CDR2 is LQKENI. With V trimmed by 5 bases and J by 5 bases, 12 bases remained unmatched. CDR3 sequence reads: CASSDRDRGRLDTGELFF. The DNA for the CDR3 is TGTGCCAGCTCAGACCGGGACAGGGGGCGTTTGGATACCGGGGAGCTGTTTTTT.

The chain has TRBV28 and TRBJ1-1; D gene ambiguous. The CDR3 length is 16 residues. Trimming pared 6 bases from V and 4 bases from J, leaving 21 bases between. Germline V lookup: CDR1 MDHEN, CDR2 SYDVKM. The CDR3 here is CASSTPRMTAGTEAFF. In DNA form, the CDR3 reads TGTGCCAGCAGCACCCCCAGAATGACTGCTGGCACTGAAGCTTTCTTT.

This rearrangement joins TRBV19 to TRBJ2-7; 7 positions agree with TRBD2. V gave up 1 base and J gave up 4 bases; unmatched junction bases: 4. From germline, CDR1 is LNHDA and CDR2 SQIVND (reference sequence). The CDR3 loop spans 14 amino acids. CDR3 region: CASSIAGGEYEQYF. The CDR3 DNA reads as TGTGCCAGTAGTATAGCGGGAGGAGAGTACGAGCAGTACTTC.

This chain links TRBV2 with TRBJ2-3; D unclear. V was pared by 4 bases and J by 0 bases, with 5 bases between. The V gene's germline CDR1 is SNHLY and CDR2 FYNNEI. The CDR3 has 13 residues. The CDR3, as DNA: TGTGCCAGCAGTGGGGCTAGCACAGATACGCAGTATTTT. This gives the protein CASSGASTDTQYF. Full variable domain (outside the CDR3, taken from reference TRBV2 and TRBJ2-3): EPEVTQTPSHQVTQMGQEVILRCVPISNHLYFYWYRQILGQKVEFLVSFYNNEISEKSEIFDDQFSVERPDGSNFTLKIRSTKLEDSAMYFCASSGASTDTQYFGPGTRLTVL.

This chain joins TRBV6-5 and TRBJ2-1; TRBD1 matches at 9 bases. Germline loops: CDR1 MNHEY, CDR2 SVGAGI. CDR3 length: 15 residues. With 8 bases clipped from V and 4 bases from J, the junction kept 9 bases outside the gene matches. CDR3: CASRAGQGIYNEQFF. In nucleotides, the CDR3 is TGTGCCAGCCGCGCGGGACAGGGAATTTACAATGAGCAGTTCTTC.

The V call is TRBV9, the J call TRBJ2-3, with TRBD2 matching 8 bases. The CDR3 is 15 residues long. Germline trimming cut 2 bases from V and 7 bases from J; bases unmatched to any gene: 9. In germline, CDR1 is SGDLS, CDR2 YYNGEE. CDR3 in amino acids: CASSVDWSGSYTQYF. DNA of the CDR3: TGTGCCAGCAGCGTGGATTGGAGCGGGAGTTATACGCAGTATTTT.

V is TRBV7-9 and J is TRBJ1-6, with unresolved D. The V and J ends lost 4 bases and 7 bases respectively, with 11 bases between them. This CDR3 spans 14 amino acids. In germline, CDR1 is SEHNR, CDR2 FQNEAQ (reference sequence). The CDR3 bases are TGTGCCAGCAGCTCCACCCCAGGAAATTCACCCCTCCACTTT. Encoded protein: CASSSTPGNSPLHF.

The chain recombines TRBV12-5 with TRBJ1-1, with D hard to call. The V end lost 1 base, the J end lost 5 bases, and 8 bases lay between the germline ends. In germline, CDR1 is LGHNT, CDR2 FRNRAP. The CDR3 totals 13 residues. The CDR3 bases are TGTGCTAGTGGTTTGGAGGGAGGTACTGAAGCTTTCTTT. It yields the protein CASGLEGGTEAFF.

This clone has a single count. The chain carries TRBV5-1 and TRBJ2-2; TRBD1 aligns across 8 bases. Germline V gene data show CDR1 as SGHRS and CDR2 as YFSETQ. Trimming removed 3 bases from V and 6 bases from J; junction bases left unmatched: 7. This CDR3 has 15 residues. This CDR3 reads CASSSQGAGSGELFF. The CDR3 DNA reads TGCGCCAGCAGCTCCCAGGGGGCTGGTTCCGGGGAGCTGTTTTTT.

The chain recombines TRBV5-5 with TRBJ2-2; TRBD2 agrees at 14 bases. CDR3 length: 16 amino acids. CDR1 and CDR2 from the germline V gene are SGHKS and YYEKEE (reference sequence). The trim removed 3 bases at V and 4 bases at J, leaving 2 bases unmatched. DNA of the CDR3: TGTGCCAGCAGCTCGGGACTAGCGGGAGCCACCGGGGAGCTGTTTTTT. Translated, it gives CASSSGLAGATGELFF.

V and J are TRBV7-9 and TRBJ1-1; tentatively, D is TRBD1 (5 bases). Germline assignment: CDR1 SEHNR and CDR2 FQNEAQ (reference sequence). V gave up 7 bases and J gave up 6 bases, with 12 bases separating them. This CDR3 comprises 12 residues. CDR3 protein: CASMGGLAEAFF. DNA of the CDR3: TGTGCCAGCATGGGGGGACTCGCTGAAGCTTTCTTT. Full variable domain (outside the CDR3, taken from reference TRBV7-9 and TRBJ1-1): DTGVSQNPRHKITKRGQNVTFRCDPISEHNRLYWYRQTLGQGPEFLTYFQNEAQLEKSRLLSDRFSAERPKGSFSTLEIQRTEQGDSAMYLCASMGGLAEAFFGQGTRLTVV.

The V gene is TRBV11-1, the J gene TRBJ2-7; D may be TRBD1 (6 bases). CDR3 length: 16 residues. Between the trimmed V and J ends, which lost 5 bases and 3 bases, there was a span of 20 bases. Germline CDR1 SGHAT, CDR2 FQDESV (reference sequence). CDR3 sequence (DNA): TGTGCCAGCAGCCCGCCAGGGTCCGGACAGATCTACGAGCAGTACTTC. Translation: CASSPPGSGQIYEQYF.

Here the CDR3 DNA reads TGTGCCAGTAGAAACAGGGTTACCTACGAGCAGTACTTC. It is translated as CASRNRVTYEQYF. The chain employs TRBV19 and TRBJ2-7; D is perhaps TRBD1 (6 bases). The CDR3 extends over 13 amino acids. Looked up from germline, CDR1 is LNHDA and CDR2 is SQIVND (reference sequence). The V end lost 6 bases, the J end lost 2 bases, and 11 bases lay between the germline ends.

V usage is TRBV25-1 and J usage is TRBJ1-4; D perhaps matches TRBD1 (5 bases). Germline loops: CDR1 MGHDK, CDR2 SYGVNS. V was cut by 11 bases and J by 7 bases, with 14 bases left in between. The CDR3 sequence is 12 residues long. The CDR3 sequence is CAARAAGEKLFF. The CDR3 bases are TGTGCCGCCAGGGCAGCGGGTGAAAAACTGTTTTTT.

This sequence joins TRBV2 and TRBJ2-3, with 16 bases lining up with TRBD2. V shed 8 bases and J 4 bases; nucleotides not matched to a gene: 6. Germline CDR1 SNHLY, CDR2 FYNNEI. CDR3 length: 16 amino acids. CDR3: CASGEGTSGRADTQYF. The CDR3 DNA follows: TGTGCCAGCGGAGAGGGGACTAGCGGGAGGGCAGATACGCAGTATTTT.

This CDR3 is CASSFGSGNTEAFF. The CDR3 nucleotides read TGCGCCAGCAGCTTCGGCAGCGGGAACACTGAAGCTTTCTTT. This rearrangement joins TRBV5-1 to TRBJ1-1, with D unclear. In germline, CDR1 is SGHRS, CDR2 YFSETQ. This CDR3 is built from 14 residues. Trimming took off 2 bases at V and 1 base at J, with 9 bases between the two ends.

The chain couples TRBV19 to TRBJ2-1; possible D gene TRBD2, 6 bases. CDR3 length equals 14 residues. Germline CDR1 reads LNHDA; CDR2 reads SQIVND (reference sequence). Trimming cost V 1 base and J 9 bases, with 13 bases left between them. CDR3: CASSIASGRGEQFF. The CDR3 DNA is TGTGCCAGTAGTATAGCCAGTGGGCGGGGTGAGCAGTTCTTC. The whole variable domain, filled in from reference TRBV19 and TRBJ2-1, reads DGGITQSPKYLFRKEGQNVTLSCEQNLNHDAMYWYRQDPGQGLRLIYYSQIVNDFQKGDIAEGYSVSREKKESFPLTVTSAQKNPTAFYLCASSIASGRGEQFFGPGTRLTVL.

The gene calls are TRBV4-3 and TRBJ1-1, with 7 bases fitting TRBD1. The CDR3 runs to 14 residues. V lost 4 bases, J lost 5 bases, and 7 bases stayed unmatched. Germline loops: CDR1 LGHNA, CDR2 YSLEER. As DNA, the CDR3 is TGCGCCAGCAGCCTAGCAACAGGGGATACTGAAGCTTTCTTT. Translating gives CASSLATGDTEAFF.

The V and J genes are TRBV1 and TRBJ2-3; the table's D call, TRBD2, has no DNA check behind it. TRBV1 is a recognized pseudogene. The CDR3 consists of 12 residues. CDR3: CTSSQNSDTQYF. The CDR3 DNA is TGCACCAGCAGCCAAAATTCTGATACGCAGTATTTT.

The chain combines TRBV7-2 with TRBJ2-1, with 9 bases identical to TRBD1. Trimming cost V 5 bases and J 4 bases; bases outside gene matches: 12. This CDR3 comprises 17 residues. Germline CDR1 reads SGHTA; CDR2 reads FQGNSA. CDR3 in DNA: TGTGCCAGCAGCAAACGTAATCCGGGACAGGGATACAATGAGCAGTTCTTC. This encodes CASSKRNPGQGYNEQFF.

This clone came up a few times. This rearrangement joins TRBV9 to TRBJ1-1; D might be TRBD1 (5 bases). CDR1 is SGDLS, CDR2 YYNGEE, per germline. Trimming shortened V by 0 bases and J by 6 bases, and 24 bases separated the two germline ends. There are 18 residues in the CDR3. In DNA, the CDR3 is TGTGCCAGCAGCGTAGTACCGAGCGGCGGGGGTCTCACCCCTGAAGCTTTCTTT. It is translated as CASSVVPSGGGLTPEAFF.

V gene TRBV7-9 combines with J gene TRBJ2-1; 11 positions match TRBD2. CDR1 is SEHNR, CDR2 FQNEAQ, per germline (reference sequence). Losses at the gene ends were 6 bases for V and 0 bases for J; bases not matched to a gene: 7. This CDR3 region has 17 residues. The CDR3 loop reads CASSLTSGDFSYNEQFF. CDR3 DNA: TGTGCCAGCAGTTTGACTAGCGGGGATTTCTCCTACAATGAGCAGTTCTTC.

This chain connects TRBV15 to TRBJ2-7; unclear D gene. With 5 bases removed from V and 0 bases from J, the gap between germline ends came to 5 bases. The CDR3 runs to 12 residues. Germline CDR1 and CDR2: LNHNV and YYDKDF (reference sequence). The CDR3 spells CATSWSSYEQYF. The CDR3 bases are TGTGCCACCAGCTGGAGCTCCTACGAGCAGTACTTC. The full variable domain, its missing parts supplied by reference TRBV15 and TRBJ2-7, is DAMVIQNPRYQVTQFGKPVTLSCSQTLNHNVMYWYQQKSSQAPKLLFHYYDKDFNNEADTPDNFQSRRPNTSFCFLDIRSPGLGDTAMYLCATSWSSYEQYFGPGTRLTVT.